This T cell receptor (beta chain) was observed in a study of Ad26.COV2.S vaccination and SARS-CoV-2 variants (dated by TCRdb to about 2021). For the wider study: Vaccine-arm donors came from COV1001, a multicentre, randomized, double-blind, placebo-controlled phase I-IIa trial of Ad26.COV2.S in healthy adults. Ad26.COV2.S was administered intramuscularly at a dose of 5x10^10 or 1x10^11 viral particles, either as one shot or as two shots given 56 days apart. Sequencing of the TCRbeta repertoire served to evaluate the specificity and breadth of SARS-CoV-2-reactive T cell receptors following Ad26.COV2.S vaccination. A total of 32 samples were included in the TCR-sequenced set, comprising around 19 Ad26.COV2.S vaccine recipients, 5 placebo recipients and 8 SARS-CoV-2 convalescent individuals. Participants in the trial were split at random into five groups of five each, receiving low-dose or high-dose Ad26.COV2.S once or twice, or else placebo on both occasions. Investigators remained blinded to trial group allocation during experiments and outcome assessment.

Per the publication, the treatment or condition label means: over 15 received Ad26.COV2.S at low or high dose, single or two shots; about 5 received placebo; per-sample allocation not given. Repertoires of vaccine and placebo recipients were sequenced from samples taken on day 63 after the first injection. Cohort 1b enrolled 25 to 30 adults aged 18-55 years at a single site in Boston, USA, between 29 July and 7 August 2020. Ad26.COV2.S consisted of a replication-incompetent adenovirus type 26 vector by which a prefusion-stabilized SARS-CoV-2 spike protein from the original Wuhan strain was expressed. This clone was found once. The clone's antigen remains unknown. Base qualities are missing; no much larger clone stands one base away. Results and caveats for the whole study, not just this receptor: Higher spike-specific TCR breadth was observed in Ad26.COV2.S recipients than in placebo recipients (P = 0.0014). Vaccine and placebo recipients had similar non-spike TCR breadth, a finding consistent with the vaccine containing only spike. The study was not powered to compare responses between vaccine doses or regimens. Substantial breadth of spike-specific CD8+ and CD4+ T cell responses was reported after vaccination. According to the authors, total T cell responses may have been underestimated by the TCR breadth and depth analyses.

TCRbeta CDR3 regions were sequenced with the immunoSEQ Assay. After extraction, genomic DNA underwent amplification by bias-controlled multiplex PCR, followed by high-throughput sequencing. In the source study's methods: To quantify the absolute abundance of every unique TCRbeta CDR3 region, sequences were collapsed and filtered. T cell fraction was estimated by normalization of TCRbeta template counts to usable DNA, with usable DNA being measured through amplification of reference genes present in all nucleated cells. Repertoire TCRs were annotated as SARS-CoV-2-specific when V gene, CDR3 amino acid sequence and J gene were exactly matched to a known reactive TCR set. The reference SARS-CoV-2 TCR set was obtained from MIRA and was filtered for enrichment in COVID-19-positive ImmuneCODE repertoires, whereby public or cross-reactive TCRs were removed. Using the MIRA antigens, annotated TCRs were further analysed by specific ORF or by position within an ORF. Depth was the summed frequency of annotated unique rearrangements, while breadth was defined as annotated unique rearrangements over total unique productive rearrangements. Two-sided Wilcoxon rank-sum tests were applied when comparing TCR breadth between groups. TCRdb re-hosts the immuneACCESS table, in-frame sequences only. Its copies lack some clones; in the studies checked, an unresolved V gene accounts for under half of them, and the cause for the rest is not known. D and trimming were read from the DNA, whereas the V and J calls and clone size are those reported in that table. The sample table records 380,000 or so clones; 83% of these occur just once. The ten largest clonotypes hold about 7.4% of the sample.

Relative to germline, V is 0 bases shorter and J is 8 bases shorter, with 7 bases between their ends. CDR1 and CDR2, looked up from the germline V gene, are SGHNT and YENEEA. From the cysteine up to the phenylalanine, the CDR3 has a length of 12 residues. Of the read, only the CDR3 DNA is kept; its 36 bases are in frame from base 1. This TCR came from a person aged 18-60 years who received the Ad26.COV2.S COVID-19 vaccine or a placebo. This material consisted of peripheral blood, taken in a trial of Ad26.COV2.S vaccine versus placebo. The rearrangement joined TRBV11-3 to TRBJ1-2, with the D gene not confidently named. The CDR3 reads CASSLDARGYTF. The nucleotides read TGTGCCAGCAGCTTAGATGCGCGCGGCTACACCTTC.